This T cell receptor (beta chain) was documented in a study of blood T cell repertoires in COVID-19. Study as a whole: Acute-phase and convalescent COVID-19 samples originated in the United States, Italy and Spain. From T cells, B-cell-depleted T cells, or PBMCs came the material, which was cDNA or gDNA.

Original processing notes: Amplification of reference gene primers was used by the study to estimate nucleated cell counts. Here immunoSEQ multiplex PCR was the method, and the copy in TCRdb shows in-frame clones only, minus some. The DNA gave D and trimming, while V, J and clone size come from that table. The table includes 300,000 or so clones, roughly 91% detected once. V shed 1 base and J shed 10 bases, with 14 bases lying between them. Germline V gene data show CDR1 as SGHTS and CDR2 as YDEGEE. The CDR3 is 13 amino acids. Sequenced: peripheral blood. The V gene is TRBV5-8, the J gene TRBJ1-2; D is possibly TRBD1 (5 bases). The receptor's source is a man between 45 and 60 years old with active or convalescent COVID-19. This chain's CDR3 is CASSLLYGGYYTF. The CDR3 DNA sequence: TGTGCCAGCAGCTTGTTGTACGGGGGGTACTACACCTTC.